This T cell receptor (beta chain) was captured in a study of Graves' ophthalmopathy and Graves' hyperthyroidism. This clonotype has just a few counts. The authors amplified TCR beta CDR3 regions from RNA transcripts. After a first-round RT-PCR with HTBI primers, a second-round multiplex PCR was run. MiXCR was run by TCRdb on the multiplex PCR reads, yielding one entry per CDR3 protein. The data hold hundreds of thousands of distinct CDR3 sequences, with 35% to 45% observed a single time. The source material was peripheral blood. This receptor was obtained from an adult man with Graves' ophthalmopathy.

CDR3 sequence (DNA): TGTGCCAGCAGCGACCGGAAAGATAGCAATCAGCCCCAGCATTTT. Translating it yields CASSDRKDSNQPQHF. The genes are TRBV10-3 and TRBJ1-5; D ambiguous. V was clipped by 10 bases and J by 0 bases, with 16 bases between them. The CDR3 is 15 residues long. Germline V gene sequence: CDR1 ENHRY, CDR2 SYGVKD.